This T cell receptor beta chain was retrieved from a study of shared clonotypes between healthy human individuals (dated by TCRdb to 2020 to 2021). Regarding the complete study: The cohort included three men and a couple of women between 18 and 49 years of age. For each donor, three plates each were used for CD4 naive and CD4 memory, two plates were used for CD8 naive, and one plate was used for CD8 memory. The study deeply sequenced blood TCR repertoires of five healthy adults to estimate repertoire size and the extent of clonotype sharing between individuals. Libraries were prepared and TCR repertoires were sequenced by different laboratories using diverse techniques, in order to increase sequencing depth and limit assay-specific biases. Per donor, leukapheresis produced somewhere between about 0.94 and 9 billion PBMCs. General study outcomes and caveats: Sampling was restricted to blood, and TCR repertoires in tissue are likely to differ from TCR repertoires in blood. Based on pairwise subsampling, the degree of clonotype sharing among donors was expected to be affected by sequencing depth. The small number of donors limited the genetic and exposure-history diversity represented. Even with the large sequencing depth, rarefaction of the sorted-subset datasets indicated that sequencing was incomplete. Across a handful of donors, roughly 5% of naive CD4, around 3.3% of naive CD8, roughly 2.2% of memory CD4, and roughly 0.4% of memory CD8 clonotypes were shared. Estimated clonotype richness was generally larger for naive than for memory subsets. Higher generation probabilities were observed for clonotypes shared by all four sorted-subset donors than for non-shared clonotypes.

After removal of 7 bases from V and 3 bases from J, the junction retains 6 bases not matched to a gene. Taken from the germline V gene, the CDR1 and CDR2 loops are SGHDT and YYEEEE. The CDR3 goes from the cysteine to the phenylalanine over 14 residues. The retained sequence is limited to the CDR3, 42 bases, with the frame set at the first base. Using the deep immunoSEQ assay, TCR CDR3 regions were amplified from genomic DNA by multiplex PCR. For each cell subset, the extracted genomic DNA was distributed evenly across all wells of several immunoSEQ 96-well plates, and each plate served as one replicate. For sorted subsets, each replicate PCR was loaded with about 200 ng genomic DNA, equivalent to 25,000 to 30,000 T cell genomes. Purified libraries were measured with a Qubit 3.0 fluorometer, size-checked on a Bioanalyzer 2100, and measured again with the KAPA Library Quantification kit. Every immunoSEQ 96-well plate was sequenced on a separate single-read 150-cycle Illumina NextSeq 550 flow cell. The original pipeline was this. The immunoSEQ output contained only junctional sequences without quality scores, so filtering could not match that applied to full-length reads. Sequences were annotated with PyIR, a Python wrapper for IgBLAST v1.9, and V/J genes and CDR3 were assigned using IMGT germline references. Reads were removed for weak V/J assignments (E-value above 1e-6), missing CDR3, stop codons, out-of-frame junctions, or ambiguous translated residues. V3J clonotypes were defined as sequences sharing the same inferred V gene, J gene, and CDR3 amino acid sequence. The percentage overlap between two repertoires was calculated by dividing the number of shared unique clonotypes by the size of the smaller repertoire. Three approaches were used to assess repertoire richness: RTK rarefaction, the Chao1 estimator, and Recon v2.1 estimates of unobserved clonotypes. OLGA was used to compute generation probabilities for all TCRbeta clonotypes that the gDNA method yielded from a handful of donors. In its TCRdb copy, this immuneACCESS table keeps in-frame sequences only and misses some clones. Where compared with another copy, unresolved V genes explain less than half of these, and the others have no known cause. The V and J calls and clone size are taken from that table; D and trimming were inferred from the DNA. The sample yields approximately 2,300,000 clones; about 90% were counted once. The ten most abundant clones make up 0.37% of the sample.

Concerning this clone: Its antigen is not yet known. No much larger clone is present one base from it, and per-base qualities are unavailable.

The donors were healthy, HIV-negative adults with no recently reported acute infections or vaccinations. Only Caucasian adults living in Nashville, Tennessee, USA were represented among the donors. CD4+ T cells were enriched by magnetic negative selection; naive cells were then positively selected on CD45RA, and the negative fraction formed the memory subset. After blood collection by leukapheresis, PBMCs were isolated using Ficoll-Histopaque density gradient centrifugation and then cryopreserved in the vapor phase of liquid nitrogen. Analytical flow cytometry was used to check the purity and quantity of each magnetically sorted T cell population. Genomic DNA was isolated from each sorted fraction and quantified by UV absorbance on a Nanodrop 2000c.

Material: naive CD4+ T cells from PBMCs. This sample's cell subset or site label indicates: CD45RA+ positively selected. Rearrangement joined TRBV5-6 to TRBJ1-1, with 10 bases matching TRBD1. The TCR originated in a man aged 18 to 30 in good health. Some clones in this sample may be carry-over from other donors' samples. The CDR3 has the sequence CASGRQGADTEAFF. The DNA sequence is given as TGTGCCAGCGGCAGACAGGGGGCGGACACTGAAGCTTTCTTT.